Listed here is a single T cell receptor (beta chain). Antigen unknown. The germline V gene encodes CDR1 SGDLS and CDR2 YYNGEE. Trimming took 0 bases from V and 5 from J; bases not matched to a gene: 11. The CDR3 covers 17 residues. This sample was included in a study of shared clonotypes between healthy human individuals. Splitting of each subset's genomic DNA was done evenly across several immunoSEQ plates. Repertoires were generated with immunoSEQ multiplex PCR, while TCRdb's copy carries only in-frame clones and drops some. The data show roughly 600,000 clones, nearly 98% seen once. Study-level findings and limits: Clonotypes shared by all four donors outscored non-shared clonotypes in generation probability. Sharing across a few donors was seen in 4% to 6.5% of naive CD4 clonotypes.

Selected positively for CCR7 and CD45RO-negative, naive CD8 cells excluded terminally differentiated effector memory CD45RA+ cells. Caucasian adults living in Nashville, Tennessee, provided all samples. This TCR derives from a young man in good health. Specimen: naive CD8+ T cells sorted from blood. The chain employs TRBV9 and TRBJ2-5; 9 bases agree with TRBD2. The chain's CDR3 is CASSVDASGTPSETQYF. In DNA form, the CDR3 reads TGTGCCAGCAGCGTAGACGCTAGCGGGACACCTAGTGAGACCCAGTACTTC.